Shown below are 4 T cell receptor beta chains from a single sample sequenced in a study of blood T cell repertoires in COVID-19. The protocol was immunoSEQ multiplex PCR, while the TCRdb copy is restricted to in-frame clones and leaves out a portion. The sample contains 150,000 to 170,000 clones, over 60% of which appear only once. Sequenced sample: peripheral blood. The receptors derive from a man aged 80 or over with acute or convalescent COVID-19.

The chain has TRBV7-9 and TRBJ2-3; TRBD2 agrees at 12 bases. The CDR3 is 17 residues long. Germline CDR1 is SEHNR and CDR2 is FQNEAQ (reference sequence). The trim removed 1 base at V and 2 bases at J, leaving 4 bases unmatched. The CDR3 DNA reads TGTGCCAGCAGCTTAGGACTAGCGGGGGAATACACAGATACGCAGTATTTT. It translates to CASSLGLAGEYTDTQYF.

The chain joins TRBV7-9 to TRBJ2-7; D possibly corresponds to TRBD1 (6 bases). This CDR3 has 15 amino acids. V was shortened by 5 bases and J by 4 bases, with 18 bases between the two germline ends. Germline CDR1 SEHNR, CDR2 FQNEAQ (reference sequence). DNA of the CDR3: TGTGCCAGCAGCCCCCCGGGGACAAGCAGATACGAGCAGTACTTC. Translation: CASSPPGTSRYEQYF.

The chain is built from TRBV2 and TRBJ1-6; D uncertain. There are 16 residues in the CDR3. Looked up from germline, CDR1 is SNHLY and CDR2 is FYNNEI. Deletions cut 4 bases from V and 5 bases from J, with 15 bases between. Here the CDR3 DNA reads TGTGCCAGCAGTGCGAGACAAATTAGGAATAATTCACCCCTCCACTTT. This codes for CASSARQIRNNSPLHF. Full variable domain (missing parts from reference TRBV2 and TRBJ1-6): EPEVTQTPSHQVTQMGQEVILRCVPISNHLYFYWYRQILGQKVEFLVSFYNNEISEKSEIFDDQFSVERPDGSNFTLKIRSTKLEDSAMYFCASSARQIRNNSPLHFGNGTRLTVT.

This rearrangement joins TRBV18 to TRBJ2-5, with D possibly being TRBD1 (5 bases). The V end was cut by 1 base, the J end by 5 bases, with 20 bases between. Germline V gene lookup returns CDR1 KGHSH and CDR2 LQKENI. This CDR3 contains 17 residues. In DNA, the CDR3 is TGTGCCAGCTCACCACGGAACCCGCAAGGGGCGTCGGAGACCCAGTACTTC. This codes for CASSPRNPQGASETQYF.